This TCR beta chain originates from a study of T cells in Graves' hyperthyroidism and ophthalmopathy. Whole-study findings and limits: Using 13 V-J features, a model discriminated ophthalmopathy from stable hyperthyroidism. The model made its ophthalmopathy prediction, and onset followed a median approximately 6 months later.

Criteria for exclusion of patients were uncontrolled infection, other autoimmune disease, pregnancy or lactation. Amplification targeted TCR beta CDR3 regions from RNA transcripts. A set of HTBI primers served as the primers for a first-round RT-PCR of the TCR CDR3. TCRdb reanalysed the multiplex PCR reads using MiXCR and keeps one entry per CDR3 protein. Of about 580,000 distinct CDR3 sequences in the sample, 40% to 55% were seen once. The trim removed 6 bases at V and 6 bases at J, leaving 12 bases unmatched. This CDR3 has 15 amino acids. This clonotype has more than one count but fewer than ten. The antigen remains unidentified.

The sequenced material came from peripheral blood or thyroid tissue (not recorded which). This TCR was sampled from a woman under 30 with Graves' hyperthyroidism. The V gene is TRBV12-3 or TRBV12-4, the J gene TRBJ2-3; 7 nucleotides line up with TRBD1. This CDR3 reads CASSHPGQILDTQYF. Here the CDR3 DNA reads TGTGCCAGCAGCCATCCGGGACAGATTCTTGATACGCAGTATTTT.